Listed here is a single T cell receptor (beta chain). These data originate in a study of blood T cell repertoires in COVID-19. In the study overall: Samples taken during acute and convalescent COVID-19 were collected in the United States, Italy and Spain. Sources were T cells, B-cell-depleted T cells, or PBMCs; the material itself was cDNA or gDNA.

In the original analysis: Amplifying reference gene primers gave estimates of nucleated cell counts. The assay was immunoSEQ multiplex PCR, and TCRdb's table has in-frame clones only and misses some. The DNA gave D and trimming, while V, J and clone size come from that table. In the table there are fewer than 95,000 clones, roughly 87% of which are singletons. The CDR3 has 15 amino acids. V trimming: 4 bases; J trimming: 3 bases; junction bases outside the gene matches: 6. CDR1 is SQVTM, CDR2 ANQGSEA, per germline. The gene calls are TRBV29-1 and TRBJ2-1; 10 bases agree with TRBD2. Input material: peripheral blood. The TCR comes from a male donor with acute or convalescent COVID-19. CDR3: CSVARLAGDYNEQFF. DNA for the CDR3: TGCAGCGTTGCTAGGCTAGCGGGGGACTACAATGAGCAGTTCTTC.